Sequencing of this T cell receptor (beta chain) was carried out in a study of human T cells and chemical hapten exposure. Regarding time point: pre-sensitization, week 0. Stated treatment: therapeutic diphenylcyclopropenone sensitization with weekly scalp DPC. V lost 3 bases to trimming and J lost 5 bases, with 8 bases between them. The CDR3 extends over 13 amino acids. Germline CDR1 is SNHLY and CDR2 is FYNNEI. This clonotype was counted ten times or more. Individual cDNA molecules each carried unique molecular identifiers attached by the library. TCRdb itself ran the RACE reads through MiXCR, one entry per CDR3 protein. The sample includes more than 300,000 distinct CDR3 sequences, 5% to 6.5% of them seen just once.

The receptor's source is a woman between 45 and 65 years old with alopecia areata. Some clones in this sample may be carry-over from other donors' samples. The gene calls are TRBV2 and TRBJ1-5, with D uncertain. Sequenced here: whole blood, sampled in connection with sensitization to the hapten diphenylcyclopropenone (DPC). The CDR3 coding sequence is TGTGCCAGCAGTGAGGTTCCGGATCAGCCCCAGCATTTT. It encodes CASSEVPDQPQHF.